This TCR beta chain stems from a study of blood T cell repertoires in COVID-19. Authors' analysis steps: Researchers report that nucleated cell counts were estimated from reference gene primer amplification. Here immunoSEQ multiplex PCR was the method, and the copy in TCRdb shows in-frame clones only, minus some. V and J calls and clone size are those listed in that table; D and trimming were worked out from the DNA. The sample has around 230,000 clones, approximately 83% seen once. Germline lookup yields CDR1 SGHDN and CDR2 FVKESK. Trimming cost V 1 base and J 8 bases; bases outside gene matches: 7. The CDR3 spans 14 residues.

The sample comprised peripheral blood. This TCR was sampled from a man aged 40-50 years with acute or convalescent COVID-19. V is TRBV14 and J is TRBJ1-2; 7 bases map to TRBD1. CDR3 protein: CASSQVDRDLGYTF. The CDR3 bases are TGTGCCAGCAGCCAAGTCGACAGGGATCTCGGCTACACCTTC.